The sample holds a few counts of the clone carrying this TCR beta chain. This sample stems from a study of T cells in Graves' hyperthyroidism and ophthalmopathy. A roughly 10 ml volume of fresh peripheral blood provided the PBMCs. Losses at the gene ends were 7 bases for V and 1 base for J; bases not matched to a gene: 9. CDR3 size: 16 residues. Amplified regions were TCR beta CDR3 sequences from RNA transcripts. Researchers ran a first-round RT-PCR on the TCR CDR3 using the HTBI primer set. TCRdb called the multiplex PCR reads again in MiXCR, with one record for every CDR3 protein. The sample yields fewer than 350,000 distinct CDR3 sequences, 15% to 20% seen once.

The source of this sequence is a woman aged 40 to 50 with Graves' ophthalmopathy. The chain carries TRBV12-3 or TRBV12-4 and TRBJ2-1, with TRBD2 identical over 8 bases. Sequenced sample: blood. This CDR3 reads CASTPPGGDSYNEQFF. As DNA, the CDR3 is TGTGCCAGCACCCCGCCGGGGGGGGATTCCTACAATGAGCAGTTCTTC.